These 27 T cell receptor beta chains came from one sample sequenced in a study of human thymus T cells. Profiling relied on immunoSEQ multiplex PCR, and the TCRdb table lists in-frame clones only, not all of them. The top ten hold around 5.4% of the sample, which has under 70,000 clones, over 85% seen once. Material: blood. These TCRs come from a boy under two years old with a congenital heart defect but otherwise immunologically healthy.

The V gene is TRBV6-5, the J gene TRBJ2-7; TRBD1 or TRBD2 may be the D gene (6 bases each). The germline CDR1 and CDR2 sequences are MNHEY and SVGAGI. CDR3 length: 13 residues. Trimming took off 6 bases at V and 0 bases at J, with 9 bases between the two ends. The CDR3 nucleotides read TGTGCCAGCAGCGGGGGCAACTCCTACGAGCAGTACTTC. Its translation: CASSGGNSYEQYF.

This clone has just one count. The V and J genes are TRBV9 and TRBJ1-1, with 8 bases matching TRBD1. CDR1 SGDLS and CDR2 YYNGEE come from the germline V gene. CDR3 length: 13 residues. V dropped 0 bases and J dropped 9; count of bases not matched to a gene: 4. The DNA of the CDR3 is TGTGCCAGCAGCGTAGACTCAGGGGGCCAAGCTTTCTTT. Amino acids: CASSVDSGGQAFF.

The chain recombines TRBV5-6 with TRBJ2-2; TRBD1 agrees at 8 bases. Germline values: CDR1 SGHDT, CDR2 YYEEEE. The CDR3 contains 15 residues. Unmatched junction bases numbered 8, after V lost 4 bases and J lost 6 bases. This chain's CDR3 is CASSTVQGAPGELFF. CDR3 DNA sequence: TGTGCCAGCAGCACCGTTCAGGGGGCACCCGGGGAGCTGTTTTTT.

The chain combines TRBV6-5 with TRBJ1-2, with D tentatively TRBD1 (6 bases). CDR1 MNHEY and CDR2 SVGAGI come from the germline V gene. This CDR3 contains 15 residues. The ends were cut back, 2 bases at V and 5 bases at J, with 15 bases in the middle. This CDR3 reads CASSYIGQSIYGYTF. DNA of the CDR3: TGTGCCAGCAGTTACATTGGACAGTCCATTTATGGCTACACCTTC.

V and J are TRBV5-1 and TRBJ2-7; 9 bases line up with TRBD1. The V gene's germline CDR1 is SGHRS and CDR2 YFSETQ. V was clipped by 5 bases and J by 6 bases; unmatched bases: 6. The CDR3 consists of 13 residues. DNA of the CDR3: TGCGCCAGCAGTTTTACAGGGGGCGGCGAGCAGTACTTC. It yields the protein CASSFTGGGEQYF.

In nucleotides, the CDR3 is TGTGCCAGCAGACCCGTAAGTAACCCAGCGAGTGAGCAGTTCTTC. Amino acids: CASRPVSNPASEQFF. This rearrangement joins TRBV27 to TRBJ2-1, with D hard to call. Germline V gene sequence: CDR1 MNHEY, CDR2 SMNVEV (reference sequence). This CDR3 is built from 15 residues. Trimming left V 6 bases short and J 9 bases short, with 21 bases between.

This clone came up a few times. The chain links TRBV27 to TRBJ1-1, with 7 bases lining up with TRBD1. CDR1 MNHEY and CDR2 SMNVEV come from the germline V gene (reference sequence). The CDR3 has 12 amino acids. V shed 5 bases, J shed 8 bases, and the junction held 5 bases outside the gene matches. CDR3 amino acids: CASSPIQGEAFF. For the CDR3, the DNA is TGTGCCAGCAGTCCGATACAGGGGGAAGCTTTCTTT.

J is TRBJ2-7 and V is TRBV5-3; tentative D call: TRBD1 (5 bases). TRBV5-3 is reported as an ORF; its role is uncertain. V was cut by 0 bases and J by 2 bases, with 15 bases left in between. The CDR3 has 16 amino acids. CDR3 bases: TGTGCCAGAAGCTTGGAGGCAGGGAAATTTACCTACGAGCAGTACTTC. Its protein product is CARSLEAGKFTYEQYF.

The chain uses TRBV19 and TRBJ2-1; no definite D call. The CDR3 has 15 amino acids. In germline, CDR1 is LNHDA, CDR2 SQIVND (reference sequence). Trimming pared 0 bases from V and 2 bases from J, leaving 8 bases between. Here the CDR3 DNA reads TGTGCCAGTAGTATAGACCCAGGCCCCTACAATGAGCAGTTCTTC. Its translation: CASSIDPGPYNEQFF.

This clone has just one count. The chain recombines TRBV5-4 with TRBJ2-3; 11 nucleotides line up with TRBD2. The germline V gene encodes CDR1 SGHNT and CDR2 YYREEE (reference sequence). CDR3 size: 16 residues. The junction had 6 bases not matched to a gene; V was cut back by 0 bases and J by 6 bases. The CDR3 reads CASSLALAGGLDTQYF. The CDR3 nucleotides are TGTGCCAGCAGCTTGGCTCTAGCGGGAGGATTGGATACGCAGTATTTT.

The J gene is TRBJ2-5, the V gene TRBV7-2; D is undetermined. Germline V gene sequence: CDR1 SGHTA, CDR2 FQGNSA. Trimming removed 2 bases from V and 0 bases from J, with 7 bases in between. This CDR3 is built from 14 residues. Written as DNA, the CDR3 is TGTGCCAGCAGCTTAAGGAACAACCAAGAGACCCAGTACTTC. It specifies CASSLRNNQETQYF.

This chain connects TRBV27 to TRBJ2-4, with D perhaps matching TRBD2 (5 bases). The CDR3 spans 14 residues. Looked up from germline, CDR1 is MNHEY and CDR2 is SMNVEV (reference sequence). V was trimmed by 3 bases and J by 0 bases, leaving 6 bases between them. CDR3 loop: CASSFAGAKNIQYF. CDR3 DNA sequence: TGTGCCAGCAGTTTTGCGGGAGCCAAAAACATTCAGTACTTC.

The rearrangement links TRBV19 to TRBJ2-5; 9 positions match TRBD1. TRBJ2-7 matches the DNA end more closely, so the J call is doubtful. The CDR3 has 13 residues. Germline CDR1 reads LNHDA; CDR2 reads SQIVND (reference sequence). The CDR3 spells CASSDRGRYEQYF. The CDR3 DNA reads as TGTGCCAGTTCGGACAGGGGTCGCTACGAGCAGTACTTC.

The chain combines TRBV5-4 with TRBJ2-5; possible D gene TRBD1, 5 bases. V lost 1 base, J lost 1 base, and 5 bases lay in between. This CDR3 spans 13 amino acids. CDR1 and CDR2 (germline): SGHNT, YYREEE (reference sequence). CDR3: CASSLQGQETQYF. As DNA, the CDR3 is TGTGCCAGCAGCTTGCAGGGCCAAGAGACCCAGTACTTC. The full variable domain, rest sourced from reference TRBV5-4 and TRBJ2-5, is ETGVTQSPTHLIKTRGQQVTLRCSSQSGHNTVSWYQQALGQGPQFIFQYYREEENGRGNFPPRFSGLQFPNYSSELNVNALELDDSALYLCASSLQGQETQYFGPGTRLLVL.

This clone occurred once. The chain couples TRBV7-2 to TRBJ2-3, with a possible D match to TRBD2 (7 bases). The CDR3 sequence is 14 residues long. Germline V gene lookup returns CDR1 SGHTA and CDR2 FQGNSA. Trimming left V 5 bases short and J 8 bases short, with 17 bases between. Here the CDR3 DNA reads TGTGCCAGCAGCCGAGGGGGGGCCAGGGGTACGCAGTATTTT. Amino acids: CASSRGGARGTQYF.

The chain couples TRBV19 to TRBJ1-3; no clear D. The length of the CDR3 is 15 residues. The V gene's germline CDR1 is LNHDA and CDR2 SQIVND (reference sequence). The V gene lost 4 bases and the J gene lost 7 bases, with 17 bases spanning the gap. DNA for the CDR3: TGTGCCAGTAGTAGCTCGGTGACAATAGGGAACACCATATATTTT. Amino acids: CASSSSVTIGNTIYF. The full variable domain, rest sourced from reference TRBV19 and TRBJ1-3, is DGGITQSPKYLFRKEGQNVTLSCEQNLNHDAMYWYRQDPGQGLRLIYYSQIVNDFQKGDIAEGYSVSREKKESFPLTVTSAQKNPTAFYLCASSSSVTIGNTIYFGEGSWLTVV.

The V gene is TRBV5-1, the J gene TRBJ2-7, with 10 positions matching TRBD2. CDR3 length: 16 amino acids. Losses at the gene ends were 1 base for V and 7 bases for J; bases not matched to a gene: 11. Germline assignment: CDR1 SGHRS and CDR2 YFSETQ. The CDR3 loop is CASSLSSGGTSWEQYF. CDR3 bases: TGCGCCAGCAGCTTGAGTAGCGGGGGGACGTCTTGGGAGCAGTACTTC.

V usage is TRBV13 and J usage is TRBJ2-5; TRBD2 aligns across 10 bases. CDR3 length: 15 residues. The ends lost 4 bases at V and 5 bases at J; junction bases unmatched: 7. Looked up from germline, CDR1 is PRHDT and CDR2 is FYEKMQ (reference sequence). The CDR3 reads CASSYSSGGRETQYF. CDR3 in DNA: TGTGCCAGCAGCTACTCTAGCGGGGGAAGGGAGACCCAGTACTTC.

V and J are TRBV19 and TRBJ1-1; D is unclear. CDR1 LNHDA and CDR2 SQIVND come from the germline V gene (reference sequence). The CDR3 sequence is 15 residues long. V lost 5 bases and J lost 6, with 19 bases in between. The CDR3 DNA is TGTGCCAGTAGTTTCGGGGTGCCGATCCCACCTGAAGCTTTCTTT. This sequence encodes CASSFGVPIPPEAFF.

V gene TRBV6-5 combines with J gene TRBJ2-2, with D unclear. Germline CDR1 is MNHEY and CDR2 is SVGAGI. Trimming shortened V by 6 bases and J by 0 bases, and 5 bases separated the two germline ends. This CDR3 is built from 13 residues. The CDR3 DNA reads as TGTGCCAGCAGAGGGTCGAACACCGGGGAGCTGTTTTTT. This translates into CASRGSNTGELFF.

Remarks on this clone: One end of the junction fails to match germline, which may point to a read error. V and J are TRBV30 and TRBJ2-7, with TRBD1 matching 9 bases. The CDR3 contains 10 residues. CDR1 and CDR2 (germline): GTSNPN, SVGIG (reference sequence). CDR3 amino acids: CALWTGAQHF. For the CDR3, the DNA is TGTGCCTTGTGGACAGGGGCCCAGCACTTC.

The chain is built from TRBV6-5 and TRBJ2-3; D ambiguous. CDR3 length: 11 amino acids. From germline, CDR1 is MNHEY and CDR2 SVGAGI. Trimming pared 4 bases from V and 4 bases from J, leaving 3 bases between. The CDR3 is CASSLADTQYF. CDR3 sequence (DNA): TGTGCCAGCAGTTTGGCAGATACGCAGTATTTT.

The chain recombines TRBV6-4 with TRBJ2-3, with no clear D. V was clipped by 2 bases and J by 1 base, with 4 bases between them. Germline CDR1 is MRHNA and CDR2 is SNTAGT. The CDR3 runs 13 residues. For the CDR3, the DNA is TGTGCCAGCAGTGACCAGCGCACAGATACGCAGTATTTT. It specifies CASSDQRTDTQYF.

The chain recombines TRBV4-1 with TRBJ2-3; no firm D call. CDR1 is MGHRA and CDR2 is YSYEKL in the germline V gene. The CDR3 loop spans 15 amino acids. Deletions cut 2 bases from V and 1 base from J, with 10 bases between. For the CDR3, the DNA is TGCGCCAGCAGCCAATTTTTATTTCGCACAGATACGCAGTATTTT. Its translation: CASSQFLFRTDTQYF.

The chain employs TRBV6-5 and TRBJ2-2, with unresolved D. Trimming pared 6 bases from V and 7 bases from J, leaving 15 bases between. CDR3 size: 14 residues. CDR1 is MNHEY and CDR2 is SVGAGI in the germline V gene. CDR3 sequence reads: CASSRLGTGGELFF. The CDR3 region has the DNA TGTGCCAGCAGCCGACTGGGAACGGGCGGGGAGCTGTTTTTT.

The V and J genes are TRBV19 and TRBJ1-1, with 7 positions matching TRBD1. From germline, CDR1 is LNHDA and CDR2 SQIVND (reference sequence). The CDR3 sequence is 15 residues long. V was clipped by 5 bases and J by 0 bases; unmatched bases: 6. CDR3 coding DNA: TGTGCCAGTAGTTCCCGGGACAGTATGAACACTGAAGCTTTCTTT. It translates to CASSSRDSMNTEAFF.

V gene TRBV6-5 combines with J gene TRBJ2-5; weak D call: TRBD1 (5 bases). Germline V gene sequence: CDR1 MNHEY, CDR2 SVGAGI. The CDR3 spans 12 residues. Trimming removed 6 bases at V and 5 bases at J, with 10 bases between. CDR3 sequence (DNA): TGTGCCAGCAGCAGGGTGGGGGAGACCCAGTACTTC. Translating it yields CASSRVGETQYF.